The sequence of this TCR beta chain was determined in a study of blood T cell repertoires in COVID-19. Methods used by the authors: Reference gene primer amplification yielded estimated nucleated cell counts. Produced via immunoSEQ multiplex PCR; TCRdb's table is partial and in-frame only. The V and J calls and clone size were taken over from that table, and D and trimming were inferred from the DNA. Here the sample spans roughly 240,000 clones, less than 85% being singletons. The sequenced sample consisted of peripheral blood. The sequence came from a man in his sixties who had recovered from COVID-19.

The CDR3 here is CASSADRVTGYTF. The CDR3, as DNA: TGTGCCAGCAGTGCGGACAGGGTGACTGGCTACACCTTC. The genes are TRBV27 and TRBJ1-2; 8 positions agree with TRBD1. Looked up from germline, CDR1 is MNHEY and CDR2 is SMNVEV (reference sequence). The CDR3 runs to 13 residues. V shed 5 bases, J shed 7 bases, and the junction held 6 bases outside the gene matches.